The clone carrying this T cell receptor (beta chain) was recorded once. This specimen comes from a study of blood T cell repertoires in COVID-19. Participants' own reports of clinical history determined their cohort assignment. Resolution of symptoms, clearance, or two negative PCRs was present in recovered Cohort 3 donors. In the authors' workflow: Amplification of reference gene primers provided the estimated nucleated cell counts. The table came from immunoSEQ multiplex PCR; TCRdb's copy has only in-frame clones and leaves some out. The V and J calls and clone size are taken from that table; D and trimming were inferred from the DNA. This table has roughly 500,000 clones, over 75% appearing once. The germline CDR1 and CDR2 sequences are SGHRS and YFSETQ. This CDR3 has 21 residues. V was trimmed by 2 bases and J by 1 base, leaving 31 bases between them.

The sample consisted of PBMCs or T cells enriched from blood (not recorded which). This TCR derives from a woman in her thirties or forties who had recovered from COVID-19. The J gene is TRBJ2-7, the V gene TRBV5-1; a possible D gene is TRBD1 (6 bases). CDR3 DNA: TGCGCCAGCAGCTTATTGGAGCGAACGAAAAGCAACCTCGGACAGTCCTACGAGCAGTACTTC. This gives the protein CASSLLERTKSNLGQSYEQYF.